This note documents a single T cell receptor (beta chain) sequence. Antigen unknown. Germline V gene data show CDR1 as KGHDR and CDR2 as SFDVKD. V lost 4 bases and J 1 base, leaving 12 bases between the germline ends. The CDR3 is 15 amino acids. The entry originates in a study of Ad26.COV2.S vaccination and SARS-CoV-2 variants. As for the study in general: Enrolled in COV1001, the donor was in the Ad26.COV2.S trial arm, which received the vaccine. The study, taken as a whole, reports: The analyses of TCR breadth and depth may have understated the size of total T cell responses.

Repertoires were generated with immunoSEQ multiplex PCR, while TCRdb's copy carries only in-frame clones and drops some. The sample lists around 450,000 clones; roughly nine tenths were seen once. Treatment defined: over 15 received Ad26.COV2.S at low or high dose, single or two shots; about 5 received placebo; per-sample allocation not given. Sampling was performed 63 days after the first vaccine or placebo injection. V and J are TRBV24-1 and TRBJ1-1; unclear D gene. The clonotype was recovered from a person aged 18-60 years who received the Ad26.COV2.S COVID-19 vaccine or a placebo. Sequences were derived from peripheral blood, sampled in a trial of Ad26.COV2.S vaccine versus placebo. The CDR3 DNA sequence: TGTGCCACCAGTGACGGACCTCCAGGGAACACTGAAGCTTTCTTT. Its protein is CATSDGPPGNTEAFF.